The entry below gives a single T cell receptor (beta chain) sequence along with its context. Its antigen is undetermined. The PCR contained 60 Vbeta and 13 Jbeta primers. TCRdb keeps only in-frame clones here, not all; method: immunoSEQ multiplex PCR. The repertoire holds fewer than 200,000 clones, with 82% as singletons. The CDR3 loop spans 20 amino acids. These data come from a study of cytomegalovirus exposure and HLA in healthy donors. Study-wide results and limits: Only CMV serostatus was available as immune exposure information.

The V and J genes are TRBV1 and TRBJ2-3; the table's D call of TRBD2 was not tested on the DNA. TRBV1 counts as a pseudogene. The sample consisted of PBMCs. The TCR sequence derives from a male donor in good health and CMV-seronegative. The CDR3 DNA reads TGCACCAGCAGCCAAGGAGGGGGGACTAGCGGGGTACTTGGCACAGATACGCAGTATTTT. It yields the protein CTSSQGGGTSGVLGTDTQYF.